Below are 4 T cell receptor beta chains sequenced from a single sample in a study of early T cells in non-severe SARS-CoV-2 infection. In TCRdb, the 5' RACE reads were re-called with MiXCR into one record per CDR3 protein. The sample holds tens of thousands of distinct CDR3 sequences, around 15% seen once. Sequencing used whole blood. These receptors were collected from an adult who was a healthcare worker with PCR-confirmed SARS-CoV-2 infection or an uninfected control (not recorded which).

This clonotype was detected only a few times. One junction end disagrees with the germline gene, perhaps due to a read error. The V gene is TRBV6-2 or TRBV6-3, the J gene TRBJ1-1; tentatively, D is TRBD1 (6 bases). CDR3 size: 14 residues. Germline assignment: CDR1 MNHEY and CDR2 SVGEGT. CDR3 sequence (DNA): TGTGCCAGCAGTTACGACAGGCTGAACACTGAAGTTTTCTTT. This gives the protein CASSYDRLNTEVFF.

This clonotype was seen only a few times. The chain recombines TRBV12-3 or TRBV12-4 with TRBJ2-4; 11 bases match TRBD2. CDR3 length: 16 amino acids. V trimming: 5 bases; J trimming: 3 bases; junction bases outside the gene matches: 6. CDR3 DNA: TGTGCCAGCAGTCTTACGGGACTAGCGGTCAAAAACATTCAGTACTTC. Translated: CASSLTGLAVKNIQYF.

This chain uses TRBV3-1 with TRBJ2-7; D unclear. The CDR3 is 16 residues long. Trimming pared 1 base from V and 7 bases from J, leaving 20 bases between. The germline V gene encodes CDR1 LGHDT and CDR2 YNNKEL (reference sequence). The CDR3 DNA reads TGTGCCAGCAGCCAAGCCCTTAGGGCGGCCGGCGATGAGCAGTACTTC. Translated: CASSQALRAAGDEQYF.

This clonotype has a count of ten or more. This CDR3 reads CASSFRDTGELFF. In nucleotides, the CDR3 is TGCGCCAGCAGCTTCAGGGACACCGGGGAGCTGTTTTTT. The rearrangement uses TRBV5-1 and TRBJ2-2, with D perhaps matching TRBD1 (5 bases). This CDR3 has 13 amino acids. Germline V CDR1 and CDR2: SGHRS, YFSETQ. V was cut by 2 bases and J by 3 bases, with 5 bases left in between.